This T cell receptor (beta chain) was observed in a study of blood T cell repertoires in COVID-19. Whole-study context: Acute-phase and convalescent COVID-19 samples originated in the United States, Italy and Spain.

Under the authors' procedure: Scientists estimated how many nucleated cells there were by amplifying reference gene primers. This table comes from immunoSEQ multiplex PCR, and its TCRdb copy is limited to in-frame clones, with some not included. V, J and clone size were drawn from that table, and D and trimming were deduced from the DNA. Seen here are some 220,000 clones, approximately 78% observed once, and the top ten hold less than 6%. This clone was counted ten times or more. This CDR3 has 15 residues. Per germline, CDR1 SGHVS and CDR2 FQNEAQ. V gave up 1 base and J gave up 6 bases, with 15 bases separating them. Seattle enrolled patients during active infection and tracked them longitudinally.

The specimen was peripheral blood. The TCR comes from a woman in her seventies with COVID-19, enrolled during active disease. The genes are TRBV7-8 and TRBJ1-2; D call uncertain. The CDR3 DNA is TGTGCCAGCAGCTTAGTAATAATAGGAGAAAATGGCTACACCTTC. Amino acid sequence: CASSLVIIGENGYTF.